A single sample is the source of the 31 T cell receptor beta chains below, sequenced in a study of beta chain features in type 1 diabetes. Reverse transcription of all isolated RNA meant that expressed TCRB transcripts were sequenced. TCRdb's table, derived via immunoSEQ multiplex PCR, lists solely in-frame clones and lacks some. This table holds under 300,000 clones, 8% found once. The sequenced material came from central memory CD4+ T cells from blood. These receptor sequences come from a woman aged 18-29 years in good health.

J is TRBJ2-5 and V is TRBV11-1; the D gene is possibly TRBD2 (6 bases). Trimming removed 10 bases at V and 5 bases at J, with 17 bases between. Germline CDR1 is SGHAT and CDR2 is FQDESV (reference sequence). The CDR3 runs to 13 residues. CDR3 nucleotides: TGTGCCACCAGAGGAGGGGCCTGGGAGACCCAGTACTTC. This gives the protein CATRGGAWETQYF.

This clone was seen only a few times. This sequence joins TRBV28 and TRBJ2-3, with 9 bases aligning to TRBD1. The CDR3 is 17 residues long. The V and J ends lost 2 bases and 2 bases, in that order; junction bases with no gene match: 8. Germline values: CDR1 MDHEN, CDR2 SYDVKM. CDR3 sequence: CASSLPLGQGFTDTQYF. In nucleotides, the CDR3 is TGTGCCAGCAGTTTACCCCTGGGACAGGGTTTCACAGATACGCAGTATTTT.

This clone has a count of ten or more. This rearrangement joins TRBV4-3 to TRBJ1-4; D unclear. Germline V gene lookup returns CDR1 LGHNA and CDR2 YSLEER. There are 15 residues in the CDR3. Trimming took 0 bases from V and 6 from J, leaving 11 bases between them. The CDR3 bases are TGCGCCAGCAGCCAAGATGTTTCTTGGGATGAAAAACTGTTTTTT. This codes for CASSQDVSWDEKLFF.

This clone was seen a handful of times. The V gene is TRBV6-1, the J gene TRBJ2-7; D call uncertain. The CDR3 has 15 residues. The V end lost 4 bases, the J end lost 2 bases, and 15 bases lay between the germline ends. Germline V gives CDR1 MNHNS, CDR2 SASEGT. CDR3 residues: CASSGHGVGAYEQYV. CDR3 nucleotides: TGTGCCAGCAGTGGTCATGGGGTCGGAGCCTACGAGCAGTACGTC.

The sample holds a few counts of this clone. This chain connects TRBV6-5 to TRBJ2-1, with TRBD2 identical over 9 bases. The CDR3 length is 13 residues. J was trimmed by 5 bases and V by 8 bases; bases with no gene match: 4. Germline V gene lookup returns CDR1 MNHEY and CDR2 SVGAGI. This CDR3 is CASVAGANNEQFF. In DNA, the CDR3 is TGTGCCAGCGTAGCGGGGGCCAACAATGAGCAGTTCTTC.

This clone was recorded many times. The chain combines TRBV13 with TRBJ2-4, with a possible D match to TRBD2 (6 bases). The germline gives CDR1 PRHDT, CDR2 FYEKMQ (reference sequence). The ends were cut back, 5 bases at V and 11 bases at J, with 13 bases in the middle. The CDR3 runs to 12 residues. The CDR3: CASSRNRRVQYF. CDR3 bases: TGTGCCAGCAGCCGAAACAGGAGGGTTCAGTACTTC. Complete variable domain (other parts from reference TRBV13 and TRBJ2-4): AAGVIQSPRHLIKEKRETATLKCYPIPRHDTVYWYQQGPGQDPQFLISFYEKMQSDKGSIPDRFSAQQFSDYHSELNMSSLELGDSALYFCASSRNRRVQYFGAGTRLSVL.

The genes are TRBV10-3 and TRBJ2-5, with TRBD2 matching over 10 bases. CDR1 and CDR2 (germline): ENHRY, SYGVKD. J gave up 5 bases and V 6 bases, and 3 bases lay outside the gene matches. This CDR3 has 13 residues. The CDR3 DNA sequence: TGTGCCATCAGCTATAGCGGGGGGGAGACCCAGTACTTC. Encoded protein: CAISYSGGETQYF.

V usage is TRBV30 and J usage is TRBJ2-3; 10 bases map to TRBD2. Germline values: CDR1 GTSNPN, CDR2 SVGIG (reference sequence). V lost 7 bases, J lost 10 bases, and 8 bases stayed unmatched. The CDR3 length is 12 residues. The CDR3 sequence: CASLLLAGSQYF. CDR3 bases: TGTGCCTCCCTCCTACTAGCGGGATCGCAGTATTTT.

The chain carries TRBV7-2 and TRBJ2-1; D is possibly TRBD1 (5 bases). Between the trimmed V and J ends, which lost 6 bases and 4 bases, there was a span of 16 bases. The germline V gene has CDR1 SGHTA and CDR2 FQGNSA. The CDR3 runs to 15 residues. For the CDR3, the DNA is TGTGCCAGCAGTAAGGGGCGGCCCGAATACAATGAGCAGTTCTTC. It encodes CASSKGRPEYNEQFF.

The V call is TRBV6-1, the J call TRBJ2-2; D gene uncertain. The CDR3 loop spans 14 amino acids. Trimming removed 6 bases from V and 6 bases from J, with 14 bases in between. CDR1 and CDR2 (germline): MNHNS, SASEGT. CDR3 region: CASRRVSSSGELFF. The CDR3 DNA reads TGTGCCAGCAGAAGGGTATCATCGTCCGGGGAGCTGTTTTTT.

This clone was counted between two and nine times. The chain has TRBV5-1 and TRBJ1-2; D is undetermined. Germline V gene lookup returns CDR1 SGHRS and CDR2 YFSETQ. Trimming left V 0 bases short and J 0 bases short, with 12 bases between. The CDR3 is 16 residues long. CDR3 region: CASSLGRNKANYGYTF. CDR3 coding DNA: TGCGCCAGCAGCTTGGGGCGGAATAAGGCTAACTATGGCTACACCTTC. The variable domain in full, with the rest retrieved from reference TRBV5-1 and TRBJ1-2, is KAGVTQTPRYLIKTRGQQVTLSCSPISGHRSVSWYQQTPGQGLQFLFEYFSETQRNKGNFPGRFSGRQFSNSRSEMNVSTLELGDSALYLCASSLGRNKANYGYTFGSGTRLTVV.

This clone was seen a few times. V and J are TRBV11-2 and TRBJ2-3; weak D call: TRBD1 (5 bases). The CDR3 is made up of 13 amino acids. V lost 0 bases and J 6 bases, leaving 7 bases between the germline ends. Germline values: CDR1 SGHAT, CDR2 FQNNGV. CDR3 sequence reads: CASSLDYRDTQYF. Here the CDR3 DNA reads TGTGCCAGCAGCTTAGATTACAGGGATACGCAGTATTTT.

This chain joins TRBV28 and TRBJ1-5; D perhaps matches TRBD1 (6 bases). CDR1 is MDHEN and CDR2 is SYDVKM in the germline V gene. The CDR3 sequence is 18 residues long. V was clipped by 7 bases and J by 2 bases, with 24 bases between them. This chain's CDR3 is CASTQGLSRSGGNQPQHF. CDR3 nucleotide sequence: TGTGCCAGCACCCAGGGGCTGTCGCGTTCGGGTGGCAATCAGCCCCAGCATTTT.

This clone was seen a few times. The chain employs TRBV7-2 and TRBJ2-7; 7 bases match TRBD1. CDR3 size: 14 residues. Germline V CDR1 and CDR2: SGHTA, FQGNSA. The J segment lost 7 bases and the V segment lost 6 bases, leaving 12 bases of the junction unmatched. The CDR3 reads CASRPTPQGEEQYF. The CDR3 DNA reads TGTGCCAGCAGACCAACGCCCCAGGGGGAAGAGCAGTACTTC. Full variable domain (remainder filled in from reference TRBV7-2 and TRBJ2-7): GAGVSQSPSNKVTEKGKDVELRCDPISGHTALYWYRQSLGQGLEFLIYFQGNSAPDKSGLPSDRFSAERTGGSVSTLTIQRTQQEDSAVYLCASRPTPQGEEQYFGPGTRLTVT.

This clone showed up just a few times. The chain is built from TRBV29-1 and TRBJ1-4; possibly TRBD1 for D (6 bases). CDR1 is SQVTM and CDR2 is ANQGSEA in the germline V gene. V lost 4 bases and J 4 bases, leaving 13 bases between the germline ends. The CDR3 length is 14 residues. The CDR3 nucleotides read TGCAGCGTTGGTCACGGCAGGGGTAATGAAAAACTGTTTTTT. Its translation is CSVGHGRGNEKLFF.

This clone was seen at least ten times. The chain links TRBV9 to TRBJ2-1, with a possible D match to TRBD1 (8 bases). The germline V gene encodes CDR1 SGDLS and CDR2 YYNGEE. V dropped 0 bases and J dropped 6 bases, with 16 bases sitting between them. CDR3 size: 16 residues. In nucleotides, the CDR3 is TGTGCCAGCAGCGTAGGGACAGGGAGGGAAGGCAATGAGCAGTTCTTC. The encoded protein is CASSVGTGREGNEQFF. Based on the CDR3 plus reference TRBV9 and TRBJ2-1, the full variable domain is DSGVTQTPKHLITATGQRVTLRCSPRSGDLSVYWYQQSLDQGLQFLIQYYNGEERAKGNILERFSAQQFPDLHSELNLSSLELGDSALYFCASSVGTGREGNEQFFGPGTRLTVL.

This clone was observed many times. The chain has TRBV19 and TRBJ1-1; no clear D. CDR1 is LNHDA and CDR2 is SQIVND in the germline V gene (reference sequence). V was cut by 5 bases and J by 0 bases, with 19 bases left in between. The CDR3 extends over 17 amino acids. The CDR3 nucleotides read TGTGCCAGTAGTCTACCATCCGTACATGTGATGAACACTGAAGCTTTCTTT. It codes for CASSLPSVHVMNTEAFF.

By sample fraction, this clone is medium-sized. The chain has TRBV30 and TRBJ2-5; 10 nucleotides line up with TRBD1. CDR3 size: 16 residues. Trimming took 1 base from V and 12 from J; bases not matched to a gene: 17. Germline-derived CDR1 and CDR2 are GTSNPN and SVGIG (reference sequence). The DNA for the CDR3 is TGTGCCTGGAGTGCTCAGGTCCCGGGACAGGGGTCGGTGGAGTACTTC. This encodes CAWSAQVPGQGSVEYF.

The rearrangement uses TRBV5-1 and TRBJ1-4; 9 nucleotides line up with TRBD1. In germline, CDR1 is SGHRS, CDR2 YFSETQ. The length of the CDR3 is 15 residues. V lost 4 bases, J lost 8 bases, and 9 bases stayed unmatched. CDR3 coding DNA: TGCGCCAGCAGCAGCACAGGGGGCGAAGGAGAAAAACTGTTTTTT. Its protein product is CASSSTGGEGEKLFF.

The rearrangement links TRBV18 to TRBJ2-2; 11 positions match TRBD2. Per the germline V gene, CDR1 is KGHSH and CDR2 is LQKENI. The V gene end was trimmed by 5 bases and the J gene end by 1 base; junction bases not matched to a gene: 0. This CDR3 comprises 15 residues. The CDR3 protein is CASSGLAGNTGELFF. The CDR3 DNA reads TGTGCCAGCTCAGGACTAGCGGGGAACACCGGGGAGCTGTTTTTT.

This clone was observed a few times. V and J are TRBV6-4 and TRBJ2-3; D is ambiguous. The CDR3 spans 13 residues. V dropped 5 bases and J dropped 4 bases, with 10 bases sitting between them. Looked up from germline, CDR1 is MRHNA and CDR2 is SNTAGT. DNA for the CDR3: TGTGCCAGCAGTATCCGGGTAGCAGATACGCAGTATTTT. Residues: CASSIRVADTQYF.

Regarding this clone: Other DNA sequences in this specimen translate into the identical CDR3. This chain connects TRBV7-3 to TRBJ2-5, with D unclear. Germline V lookup: CDR1 SGHTA, CDR2 FQGTGA. Trimming took off 3 bases at V and 5 bases at J, with 10 bases between the two ends. This CDR3 is 13 amino acids long. The CDR3 spells CASSFGSGETQYF. In DNA, the CDR3 is TGTGCCAGCAGCTTCGGGTCTGGGGAGACCCAGTACTTC. The full variable domain, completed using reference TRBV7-3 and TRBJ2-5, is GAGVSQTPSNKVTEKGKYVELRCDPISGHTALYWYRQSLGQGPEFLIYFQGTGAADDSGLPNDRFFAVRPEGSVSTLKIQRTERGDSAVYLCASSFGSGETQYFGPGTRLLVL.

This clone was counted a few times. The chain employs TRBV9 and TRBJ2-5; TRBD1 matches 7 bases. V shed 0 bases and J 3 bases; nucleotides not matched to a gene: 8. This CDR3 contains 16 residues. The germline gives CDR1 SGDLS, CDR2 YYNGEE. The CDR3 protein is CASSVGVGGWEETQYF. The CDR3 region has the DNA TGTGCCAGCAGCGTAGGAGTAGGGGGCTGGGAAGAGACCCAGTACTTC.

The V and J genes are TRBV7-8 and TRBJ1-1; D gene unclear. Germline CDR1 is SGHVS and CDR2 is FQNEAQ. Trimming left V 2 bases short and J 5 bases short, with 15 bases between. The CDR3 has 15 residues. The CDR3 DNA sequence: TGTGCCAGCAGCTTAACGTTCGGCAGCCGGACTGAAGCTTTCTTT. Amino acid sequence: CASSLTFGSRTEAFF.

The rearrangement joins TRBV2 to TRBJ2-3, with a weak D call TRBD2 (6 bases). The CDR3 covers 16 residues. Looked up from germline, CDR1 is SNHLY and CDR2 is FYNNEI. The germline V and J ends were trimmed by 2 bases and 7 bases, with 19 bases remaining between them. Here the CDR3 reads CASSEYGGAARHTQYF. DNA for the CDR3: TGTGCCAGCAGTGAATATGGCGGGGCGGCGCGCCATACGCAGTATTTT.

This clone has just a few counts. The gene calls are TRBV29-1 and TRBJ2-5; D is uncertain. The CDR3 is made up of 12 amino acids. V lost 4 bases and J 3 bases, leaving 9 bases between the germline ends. Germline-derived CDR1 and CDR2 are SQVTM and ANQGSEA. The CDR3 coding sequence is TGCAGCGTTGTTGACGATAAAGAGACCCAGTACTTC. Its translation: CSVVDDKETQYF. The full variable domain, its missing parts supplied by reference TRBV29-1 and TRBJ2-5, is SAVISQKPSRDICQRGTSLTIQCQVDSQVTMMFWYRQQPGQSLTLIATANQGSEATYESGFVIDKFPISRPNLTFSTLTVSNMSPEDSSIYLCSVVDDKETQYFGPGTRLLVL.

This clone was recorded at least ten times. This chain connects TRBV2 to TRBJ2-2; no clear D. Looked up from germline, CDR1 is SNHLY and CDR2 is FYNNEI. Trimming pared 0 bases from V and 2 bases from J, leaving 7 bases between. The CDR3 has 15 residues. The CDR3 DNA is TGTGCCAGCAGTGAAGCCAGGCTTAACACCGGGGAGCTGTTTTTT. As protein: CASSEARLNTGELFF.

This clone was counted between two and nine times. V and J are TRBV11-3 and TRBJ2-2, with TRBD2 identical over 7 bases. V lost 5 bases to trimming and J lost 6 bases; unmatched junction nucleotides: 3. CDR1 and CDR2 from the germline V gene are SGHNT and YENEEA. The CDR3 sequence is 13 residues long. The CDR3 reads CASSPRGAGELFF. CDR3 DNA: TGTGCCAGCAGCCCCCGGGGGGCCGGGGAGCTGTTTTTT.

This clone was picked up a small number of times. This chain connects TRBV29-1 to TRBJ1-1, with D unclear. Germline values: CDR1 SQVTM, CDR2 ANQGSEA. V lost 7 bases and J 1 base, leaving 10 bases between the germline ends. The CDR3 contains 12 residues. CDR3 residues: CSACLGNTEAFF. DNA for the CDR3: TGCAGCGCCTGCTTGGGGAACACTGAAGCTTTCTTT.

V gene TRBV7-2 combines with J gene TRBJ1-1; a weak D match, TRBD1 (5 bases). This CDR3 contains 14 residues. Looked up from germline, CDR1 is SGHTA and CDR2 is FQGNSA. V was shortened by 5 bases and J by 1 base, with 11 bases between the two germline ends. CDR3: CASSPRGGNTEAFF. The CDR3 nucleotides are TGTGCCAGCAGCCCCCGCGGGGGGAACACTGAAGCTTTCTTT.

This clone was found a few times. This chain connects TRBV7-2 to TRBJ2-1, with 12 bases lining up with TRBD2. CDR1 and CDR2 (germline): SGHTA, FQGNSA. This CDR3 has 15 residues. The V and J ends lost 5 bases and 10 bases, in that order; junction bases with no gene match: 9. The CDR3, as DNA: TGTGCCAGCAGCAAACCTAGCGGGGGGGCCAAAGAGCAGTTCTTC. It encodes CASSKPSGGAKEQFF.